The T cell receptor beta chain under discussion was sequenced for a study of OX40 agonist ivuxolimab in advanced cancers. For the wider study: Ivuxolimab was an agonistic, fully human IgG2 monoclonal antibody directed against OX40 (CD134), a costimulatory receptor. Intravenous ivuxolimab was administered to patients every 2 weeks at six dose levels: 0.01, 0.1, 0.3, 1.5, 3 and 10 mg/kg. Of the approximately 54 patients in dose escalation, 19 had hepatocellular carcinoma, about 15 had melanoma, 9 had renal cell carcinoma and 9 had head and neck cancer. A male proportion of around 83% and a mean age of 60 years, ranging from roughly 23 to 80, were recorded for the dose-escalation cohort. Patients were allowed to have had prior anti-PD-1, anti-PD-L1 or anti-CTLA-4 therapy, and around 40% of the dose-escalation patients had previously received checkpoint inhibitors. Partial responses were achieved by three dose-escalation patients, of whom one had hepatocellular carcinoma and two had cutaneous melanoma. Peripheral TCRbeta sequencing aimed to test whether ivuxolimab altered TCR sequence diversity and caused clonal T-cell expansion. The monotherapy dose-escalation portion (N ≈ 50 patients) of the phase I ivuxolimab trial is reported in the paper. Broader findings and caveats from the paper: After ivuxolimab, more expanded clones were found on average in CD8+ T cells than in CD4+ T cells. Low levels of normalized T-cell clonal expansion were also seen in some nonresponding patients. The antigen specificity of the clonally expanded peripheral T cells was not determined. In partial responders in the 0.1-3.0 mg/kg groups, normalized peripheral clonal expansion was found to be among the lowest, especially among CD8+ T cells. At doses of 0.1 to 3.0 mg/kg, clonal expansion of both CD4+ and CD8+ T cells in blood was seen between baseline and week 6.

A note on this clone: Its target antigen remains unknown. No much larger clone exists at a distance of one base, and base qualities are not known.

The trial excluded patients who had a history of autoimmune disease or were on systemic immunosuppression. In every dose cohort, peripheral blood was drawn for TCR sequencing at baseline, cycle 4 day 1, and cycle 7 day 1. Samples were obtained from an open-label, multicenter, first-in-human phase I dose-escalation trial of ivuxolimab. Adults with locally advanced or metastatic melanoma, renal cell, hepatocellular, or head and neck squamous cell carcinoma were enrolled in the trial. Before TCR sequencing, CD4+ T cells and CD8+ T cells from peripheral blood were sorted into separate populations. CDR1 and CDR2 are drawn from the germline V gene (reference sequence): MNHEY, SMNVEV. Including the terminal cysteine and phenylalanine, the CDR3 comprises 14 residues. CDR3 DNA is the only sequence kept; it has 42 bases, read in frame from the first base. The junction shows trimming of 6 bases on V and 10 bases on J, plus 21 bases between the germline ends.

For sequencing of the TCRbeta CDR3 region, genomic DNA was extracted from the sorted cells. TCRbeta CDR3 regions were sequenced using the immunoSEQ Assay. Not all clones reach the TCRdb copy of this immuneACCESS table, which keeps in-frame sequences only. Checked studies attribute under half of the gap to unresolved V genes and leave the rest unexplained. A total of about 73,000 clones appear in this sample, about 90% of them only once. The biggest ten clones account for roughly 0.72% of the sample. The sample in question was CD4+ or CD8+ T cells sorted from blood, obtained in a trial of the OX40 agonist ivuxolimab. This receptor chain uses TRBV27 and TRBJ1-1; confidence is insufficient to name the D gene. This clonotype originated in an adult with an advanced solid tumor such as melanoma, head and neck, liver or kidney cancer. This receptor has the CDR3 CASSPSVPTSGAFF. At the DNA level, the sequence is TGTGCCAGCAGCCCCAGCGTGCCGACCTCTGGAGCTTTCTTT.